This paragraph covers one T cell receptor beta chain sequence. These data belong to a study of control samples from healthy donors and cancer patients. The data were produced by immunoSEQ multiplex PCR, yet TCRdb's version contains in-frame clones alone and is incomplete. The repertoire includes some 120,000 clones, approximately 90% of them detected once, and around 8.1% sits in the top ten. Germline trimming cut 10 bases from V and 10 bases from J; bases unmatched to any gene: 9. This CDR3 has 13 residues. CDR1 and CDR2 (germline): SNHLY, FYNNEI. Sample: blood. The origin of this receptor is a man aged 18-30 years in good health. The chain employs TRBV2 and TRBJ1-6, with 8 bases fitting TRBD1. The CDR3 sequence: CATSRDRQSPLHF. DNA of the CDR3: TGTGCCACTTCCCGGGACAGGCAATCACCCCTCCACTTT.